These 20 T cell receptor beta chains share one sample of origin, sequenced in a study of T cell responses to AZD1222 COVID-19 vaccine. Profiled with immunoSEQ multiplex PCR; TCRdb holds only in-frame clones, not every one. This sample has some 140,000 clones, with approximately 90% found just once. Sequenced material: peripheral blood, taken on day 0 of AZD1222 vaccination. Source of these receptors: an adult in good health.

The chain is built from TRBV15 and TRBJ2-1; weak D call: TRBD2 (6 bases). The V gene lost 3 bases and the J gene lost 0 bases, with 12 bases spanning the gap. Germline CDR1 is LNHNV and CDR2 is YYDKDF (reference sequence). This CDR3 spans 16 amino acids. The CDR3, as DNA: TGTGCCACCAGCAGTAGCGGATCCTACTCCTACAATGAGCAGTTCTTC. Protein: CATSSSGSYSYNEQFF. Full variable domain (missing parts from reference TRBV15 and TRBJ2-1): DAMVIQNPRYQVTQFGKPVTLSCSQTLNHNVMYWYQQKSSQAPKLLFHYYDKDFNNEADTPDNFQSRRPNTSFCFLDIRSPGLGDTAMYLCATSSSGSYSYNEQFFGPGTRLTVL.

The rearrangement links TRBV4-2 to TRBJ2-7; D gene unclear. V lost 3 bases and J 4 bases, leaving 10 bases between the germline ends. From germline, CDR1 is LGHNA and CDR2 YNFKEQ. The CDR3 has 13 residues. The DNA for the CDR3 is TGTGCCAGCAGCCAGGCAAGGACGTACGAGCAGTACTTC. This translates into CASSQARTYEQYF.

The chain couples TRBV5-5 to TRBJ2-2; D remains unclear. Germline lookup yields CDR1 SGHKS and CDR2 YYEKEE (reference sequence). V was shortened by 3 bases and J by 1 base, with 7 bases between the two germline ends. This CDR3 is built from 14 residues. CDR3 region: CASSSRRNTGELFF. The CDR3 coding sequence is TGTGCCAGCAGCTCCAGAAGGAACACCGGGGAGCTGTTTTTT.

This rearrangement joins TRBV4-1 to TRBJ2-7; 8 bases match TRBD2. Germline-derived CDR1 and CDR2 are MGHRA and YSYEKL. Losses at the gene ends were 4 bases for V and 0 bases for J; bases not matched to a gene: 5. This CDR3 region has 15 residues. DNA of the CDR3: TGCGCCAGCAGCCTAAGGGCGGGAGGCTCCTACGAGCAGTACTTC. This gives the protein CASSLRAGGSYEQYF.

J is TRBJ2-1 and V is TRBV12-3 or TRBV12-4, with a possible D match to TRBD2 (5 bases). The CDR3 has 13 residues. The ends were cut back, 3 bases at V and 10 bases at J, with 13 bases in the middle. The CDR3 nucleotides are TGTGCCAGCAGTTTGCGGGTCCCGTGGGAGCAGTTCTTC. Amino acid sequence: CASSLRVPWEQFF.

The CDR3 protein is CSARGLNEQFF. The CDR3 DNA sequence: TGCAGTGCTAGAGGACTGAATGAGCAGTTCTTC. The chain employs TRBV20-1 and TRBJ2-1; D is ambiguous. The V and J ends lost 1 base and 7 bases respectively, with 5 bases between them. The CDR3 has 11 residues. Germline values: CDR1 DFQATT, CDR2 SNEGSKA (reference sequence).

The genes are TRBV19 and TRBJ1-5, with D uncertain. CDR1 and CDR2 from the germline V gene are LNHDA and SQIVND (reference sequence). CDR3 length equals 15 residues. Trimming cost V 3 bases and J 0 bases, with 9 bases left between them. Written as DNA, the CDR3 is TGTGCCAGTAGTATTAGGCCACCTAGCAATCAGCCCCAGCATTTT. This translates into CASSIRPPSNQPQHF.

The chain carries TRBV7-8 and TRBJ2-5; D is unclear. This CDR3 spans 12 amino acids. Trimming took 5 bases from V and 5 from J, leaving 9 bases between them. Germline lookup yields CDR1 SGHVS and CDR2 FQNEAQ. CDR3 sequence: CASSQGLETQYF. CDR3 nucleotide sequence: TGTGCCAGCAGCCAAGGTCTCGAGACCCAGTACTTC.

The J gene is TRBJ1-2, the V gene TRBV19, with 8 nucleotides matching TRBD1. Germline V gene lookup returns CDR1 LNHDA and CDR2 SQIVND (reference sequence). V lost 10 bases to trimming and J lost 5 bases; unmatched junction nucleotides: 15. The CDR3 covers 15 residues. CDR3 region: CATLAGGAPRYGYTF. The CDR3 nucleotides are TGTGCCACCCTGGCAGGGGGCGCTCCCCGTTATGGCTACACCTTC.

V gene TRBV19 combines with J gene TRBJ2-5; D gene unclear. This CDR3 spans 13 amino acids. CDR1 is LNHDA, CDR2 SQIVND, per germline (reference sequence). Trimming cost V 5 bases and J 3 bases, with 10 bases left between them. CDR3 region: CASSAGNEETQYF. CDR3 in DNA: TGTGCCAGTAGTGCTGGGAACGAAGAGACCCAGTACTTC. The full variable domain, with the rest looked up from reference TRBV19 and TRBJ2-5, is DGGITQSPKYLFRKEGQNVTLSCEQNLNHDAMYWYRQDPGQGLRLIYYSQIVNDFQKGDIAEGYSVSREKKESFPLTVTSAQKNPTAFYLCASSAGNEETQYFGPGTRLLVL.

The rearrangement uses TRBV4-3 and TRBJ1-2; TRBD1 aligns across 7 bases. The CDR3 is made up of 13 amino acids. V was clipped by 2 bases and J by 6 bases; unmatched bases: 3. In germline, CDR1 is LGHNA, CDR2 YSLEER. CDR3 sequence (DNA): TGCGCCAGCAGCCAATTAACAGGGGATGGCTACACCTTC. The encoded protein is CASSQLTGDGYTF.

This clone showed up just once. The J gene is TRBJ2-7, the V gene TRBV7-6, with 8 nucleotides matching TRBD2. The CDR3 has 16 amino acids. Unmatched junction bases numbered 8, after V lost 1 base and J lost 3 bases. From germline, CDR1 is SGHVS and CDR2 FNYEAQ. Here the CDR3 DNA reads TGTGCCAGCAGCTTAGTCCGGGGGGGAAACGACTACGAGCAGTACTTC. The encoded protein is CASSLVRGGNDYEQYF. The full variable domain, rest sourced from reference TRBV7-6 and TRBJ2-7, is GAGVSQSPRYKVTKRGQDVALRCDPISGHVSLYWYRQALGQGPEFLTYFNYEAQQDKSGLPNDRFSAERPEGSISTLTIQRTEQRDSAMYRCASSLVRGGNDYEQYFGPGTRLTVT.

V gene TRBV27 combines with J gene TRBJ1-2; D gene ambiguous. The CDR3 totals 16 residues. From germline, CDR1 is MNHEY and CDR2 SMNVEV (reference sequence). V shed 3 bases and J shed 1 base, with 15 bases lying between them. The CDR3 loop is CASSLGPGIFNYGYTF. As DNA, the CDR3 is TGTGCCAGCAGTTTGGGCCCGGGGATTTTTAACTATGGCTACACCTTC.

V is TRBV12-1 and J is TRBJ2-3; the D call of TRBD2 is as the table states it, not checked on the DNA. TRBV12-1 is a pseudogene segment. CDR3 size: 18 residues. CDR3 sequence: CASSTKKPGASGTDTQYF. CDR3 in DNA: TGTGCCAGCAGCACAAAGAAGCCGGGAGCTAGCGGTACAGATACGCAGTATTTT.

The chain recombines TRBV12-5 with TRBJ2-5; no definite D call. V was cut by 3 bases and J by 5 bases, with 4 bases left in between. The CDR3 is 11 amino acids. CDR1 is LGHNT, CDR2 FRNRAP, per germline. In DNA, the CDR3 is TGTGCTAGTGGTTTATGGGAGACCCAGTACTTC. Translating it yields CASGLWETQYF.

The chain joins TRBV29-1 to TRBJ1-2; TRBD1 agrees at 10 bases. The V segment lost 7 bases and the J segment 2 bases; nucleotides outside the gene matches: 7. This CDR3 is 14 amino acids long. CDR1 is SQVTM and CDR2 is ANQGSEA in the germline V gene. In nucleotides, the CDR3 is TGCAGCGCCATTGGGACAGGGGAGAACTATGGCTACACCTTC. This encodes CSAIGTGENYGYTF. Based on the CDR3 plus reference TRBV29-1 and TRBJ1-2, the full variable domain is SAVISQKPSRDICQRGTSLTIQCQVDSQVTMMFWYRQQPGQSLTLIATANQGSEATYESGFVIDKFPISRPNLTFSTLTVSNMSPEDSSIYLCSAIGTGENYGYTFGSGTRLTVV.

The genes are TRBV28 and TRBJ1-3; D ambiguous. Germline-derived CDR1 and CDR2 are MDHEN and SYDVKM. This CDR3 is 14 amino acids long. The V and J ends lost 3 bases and 0 bases respectively, with 6 bases between them. This CDR3 reads CASSFATSGNTIYF. The CDR3 nucleotides read TGTGCCAGCAGTTTTGCAACCTCTGGAAACACCATATATTTT.

The rearrangement uses TRBV28 and TRBJ1-6; D is ambiguous. CDR1 is MDHEN, CDR2 SYDVKM, per germline. V lost 8 bases and J 8 bases, leaving 19 bases between the germline ends. The CDR3 extends over 15 amino acids. This CDR3 is CASGMSYAQDSPLHF. Here the CDR3 DNA reads TGTGCCAGCGGGATGTCGTACGCTCAGGATTCACCCCTCCACTTT.

The CDR3 DNA reads TGTGCCAGCAGCCCATCGTCCGGGCCGACGGGAGGCTACACCTTC. Protein: CASSPSSGPTGGYTF. The J gene is TRBJ1-2, the V gene TRBV27; no clear D gene. CDR3 length: 15 amino acids. V dropped 6 bases and J dropped 8 bases, with 22 bases sitting between them. Germline V lookup: CDR1 MNHEY, CDR2 SMNVEV (reference sequence).

V usage is TRBV11-3 and J usage is TRBJ2-7; D is undetermined. V gave up 2 bases and J gave up 5 bases, with 10 bases separating them. Germline assignment: CDR1 SGHNT and CDR2 YENEEA. There are 13 residues in the CDR3. The CDR3 loop reads CASSLLPAHEQYF. The CDR3 bases are TGTGCCAGCAGCTTACTCCCGGCGCACGAGCAGTACTTC.